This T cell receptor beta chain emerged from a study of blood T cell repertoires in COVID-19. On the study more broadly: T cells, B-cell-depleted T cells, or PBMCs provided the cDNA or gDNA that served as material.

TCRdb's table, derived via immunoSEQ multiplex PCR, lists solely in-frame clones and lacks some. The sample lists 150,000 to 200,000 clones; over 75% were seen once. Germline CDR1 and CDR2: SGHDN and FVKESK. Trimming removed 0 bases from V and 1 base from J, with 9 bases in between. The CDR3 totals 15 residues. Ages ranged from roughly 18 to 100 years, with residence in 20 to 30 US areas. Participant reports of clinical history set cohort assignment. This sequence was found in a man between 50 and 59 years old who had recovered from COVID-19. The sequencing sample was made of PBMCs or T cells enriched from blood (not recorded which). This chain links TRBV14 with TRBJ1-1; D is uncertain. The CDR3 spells CASSQDPAGNTEAFF. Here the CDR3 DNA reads TGTGCCAGCAGCCAAGACCCAGCAGGGAACACTGAAGCTTTCTTT. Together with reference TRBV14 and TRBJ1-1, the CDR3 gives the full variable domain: EAGVTQFPSHSVIEKGQTVTLRCDPISGHDNLYWYRRVMGKEIKFLLHFVKESKQDESGMPNNRFLAERTGGTYSTLKVQPAELEDSGVYFCASSQDPAGNTEAFFGQGTRLTVV.